Below are 4 T cell receptor beta chains sequenced from a single sample in a study of CD8+ T cells in alopecia areata. Treatment denoted: oral pan-JAK inhibitor, 5-10 mg twice daily. RNA extraction and reverse transcription yielded cDNA as sequencing template. The repertoire was sequenced with immunoSEQ multiplex PCR; TCRdb's copy has only in-frame clones and lacks some. Of 150,000 to 200,000 clones in the sample, around 64% were seen once. The sample in question was CD4+ T cells sorted from blood, obtained around week 50, from a patient treated with tofacitinib. These receptors were collected from a human donor with alopecia areata.

The V gene is TRBV30, the J gene TRBJ1-1; D not certain. Germline loops: CDR1 GTSNPN, CDR2 SVGIG (reference sequence). V dropped 4 bases and J dropped 2 bases, with 8 bases sitting between them. The CDR3 runs to 12 residues. DNA of the CDR3: TGTGCCTGGACGCGACGAAACACTGAAGCTTTCTTT. It codes for CAWTRRNTEAFF.

In its sample, this clone was seen a few times. V and J are TRBV4-3 and TRBJ2-1; no clear D. In germline, CDR1 is LGHNA, CDR2 YSLEER. Trimming shortened V by 2 bases and J by 7 bases, and 9 bases separated the two germline ends. This CDR3 is built from 13 residues. The CDR3 is CASSQLNSNEQFF. In DNA form, the CDR3 reads TGCGCCAGCAGCCAACTGAACAGTAATGAGCAGTTCTTC.

This rearrangement joins TRBV10-3 to TRBJ2-1, with TRBD2 matching over 11 bases. Looked up from germline, CDR1 is ENHRY and CDR2 is SYGVKD. The CDR3 contains 17 residues. Trimming removed 4 bases from V and 2 bases from J; junction bases left unmatched: 7. Written as DNA, the CDR3 is TGTGCCATCAGTGCCCCGGGACTAGCGGCAACCTACAATGAGCAGTTCTTC. It yields the protein CAISAPGLAATYNEQFF.

The V and J genes are TRBV28 and TRBJ1-4, with TRBD1 identical over 7 bases. Germline CDR1 and CDR2: MDHEN and SYDVKM. The CDR3 totals 15 residues. Germline trimming cut 4 bases from V and 8 bases from J; bases unmatched to any gene: 10. The DNA of the CDR3 is TGTGCCAGCAGTTCGTTGACAGGGACGGGCGAAAAACTGTTTTTT. Its protein is CASSSLTGTGEKLFF.